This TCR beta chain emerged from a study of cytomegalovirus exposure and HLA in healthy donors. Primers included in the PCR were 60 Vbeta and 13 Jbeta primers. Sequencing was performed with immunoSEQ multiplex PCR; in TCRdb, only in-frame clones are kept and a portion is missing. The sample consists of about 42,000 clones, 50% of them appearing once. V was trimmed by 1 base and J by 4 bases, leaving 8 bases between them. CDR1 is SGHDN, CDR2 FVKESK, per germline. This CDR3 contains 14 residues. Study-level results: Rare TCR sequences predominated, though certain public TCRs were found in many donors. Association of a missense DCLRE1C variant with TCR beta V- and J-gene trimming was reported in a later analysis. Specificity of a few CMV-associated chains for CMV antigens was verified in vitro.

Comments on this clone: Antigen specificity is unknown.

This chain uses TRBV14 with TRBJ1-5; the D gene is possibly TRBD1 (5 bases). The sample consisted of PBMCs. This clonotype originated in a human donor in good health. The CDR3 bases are TGTGCCAGCAGCCAAGTGGGGGGAAATCAGCCCCAGCATTTT. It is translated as CASSQVGGNQPQHF.